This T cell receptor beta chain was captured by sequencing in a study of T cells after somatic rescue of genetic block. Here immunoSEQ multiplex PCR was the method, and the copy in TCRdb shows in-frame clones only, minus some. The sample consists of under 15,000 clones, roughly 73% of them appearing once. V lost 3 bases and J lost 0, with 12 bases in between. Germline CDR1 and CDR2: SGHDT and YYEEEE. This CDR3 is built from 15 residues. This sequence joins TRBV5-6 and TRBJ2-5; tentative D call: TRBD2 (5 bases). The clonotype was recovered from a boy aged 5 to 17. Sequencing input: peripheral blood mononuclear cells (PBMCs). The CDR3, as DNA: TGTGCCAGCAGCTCACTTTCGGGGTACCAAGAGACCCAGTACTTC. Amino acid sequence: CASSSLSGYQETQYF.